This T cell receptor beta chain was sequenced during a study of T cells after yellow fever vaccination. Trimming cost V 1 base and J 0 bases, with 7 bases left between them. CDR1 and CDR2 (germline): DFQATT, SNEGSKA (reference sequence). The CDR3 runs 14 residues. Each CDR3 protein gets one entry after TCRdb re-called the 5' RACE reads with MiXCR. The repertoire has 500,000 to 650,000 distinct CDR3 sequences, about a sixth of them found once; the top ten carry roughly 17%. This rearrangement joins TRBV20-1 to TRBJ1-5; D gene unclear. Sequences were derived from PBMCs, sampled less than 6 days after the first yellow fever vaccination. This receptor was identified in a man younger than 30 who received the YFV17D yellow fever vaccine. CDR3 nucleotides: TGCAGTGCTAGAGCGGGTGATAGCAATCAGCCCCAGCATTTT. As protein: CSARAGDSNQPQHF.